This is a list of T cell receptor beta chains from one sample in a study of cytotoxic CD8 clonotypes in ibrutinib-treated CLL. Profiled with immunoSEQ multiplex PCR; TCRdb holds only in-frame clones, not every one. The sample yields fewer than 100,000 clones, 70% to 80% seen once. The input for sequencing was PBMCs, taken after 12 months of ibrutinib treatment. These TCRs come from a human donor with chronic lymphocytic leukemia. The CDR3 runs from the conserved cysteine through the conserved F or W. D genes are given only for firm matches. Clone size appears in some rows only: once, few, many, or a class for an expanded clone.

j_gene: TRBJ2-1
abundance: once
v_gene: TRBV19
d_gene: TRBD2
CDR3aa: CASSASGGSSYNEQFF
CDR3nt: TGTGCCAGTAGCGCTAGCGGGGGAAGCTCCTACAATGAGCAGTTCTTC

j_gene: TRBJ1-1
abundance: .
v_gene: TRBV7-2
d_gene: .
CDR3aa: CASTQHLGNTEAFF
CDR3nt: TGTGCCAGCACCCAACACCTGGGGAACACTGAAGCTTTCTTT

j_gene: TRBJ2-5
abundance: once
v_gene: TRBV11-1
d_gene: .
CDR3aa: CASSFGPPETQYF
CDR3nt: TGTGCCAGCAGCTTTGGGCCCCCAGAGACCCAGTACTTC

j_gene: TRBJ1-4
abundance: .
v_gene: TRBV11-2
d_gene: TRBD1
CDR3aa: CASSQRPGQGVEKLFF
CDR3nt: TGTGCCAGCAGCCAACGACCGGGACAGGGCGTTGAAAAACTGTTTTTT

j_gene: TRBJ2-5
abundance: .
v_gene: TRBV9
d_gene: .
CDR3aa: CASSVEGAGETQYF
CDR3nt: TGTGCCAGCAGCGTGGAGGGGGCAGGGGAGACCCAGTACTTC

j_gene: TRBJ2-3
abundance: .
v_gene: TRBV2
d_gene: .
CDR3aa: CATFLGWASSTDTQYF
CDR3nt: TGTGCCACCTTTTTGGGGTGGGCTTCTAGCACAGATACGCAGTATTTT

j_gene: TRBJ1-5
abundance: .
v_gene: TRBV2
d_gene: .
CDR3aa: CASNRDSNQPQHF
CDR3nt: TGTGCCAGCAACAGGGATAGCAATCAGCCCCAGCATTTT

j_gene: TRBJ2-7
abundance: .
v_gene: TRBV7-9
d_gene: TRBD1
CDR3aa: CASSPRQGSPVDEQYF
CDR3nt: TGTGCCAGCAGCCCCAGACAGGGCTCCCCCGTCGACGAGCAGTACTTC

j_gene: TRBJ2-1
abundance: .
v_gene: TRBV7-9
d_gene: .
CDR3aa: CASSLDMGDEQFF
CDR3nt: TGTGCCAGCAGCTTAGACATGGGGGATGAGCAGTTCTTC

j_gene: TRBJ2-3
abundance: .
v_gene: TRBV11-3
d_gene: TRBD2
CDR3aa: CASSPGGGTDTQYF
CDR3nt: TGTGCCAGCAGCCCGGGGGGTGGCACAGATACGCAGTATTTT

j_gene: TRBJ1-3
abundance: .
v_gene: TRBV11-2
d_gene: .
CDR3aa: CASSLGGGGNTIYF
CDR3nt: TGTGCCAGCAGCTTAGGAGGGGGTGGAAACACCATATATTTT

j_gene: TRBJ1-2
abundance: .
v_gene: TRBV13
d_gene: .
CDR3aa: CASSSRGKLTNYGYTF
CDR3nt: TGTGCCAGCAGCTCACGAGGGAAACTTACTAACTATGGCTACACCTTC

j_gene: TRBJ2-7
abundance: .
v_gene: TRBV4-2
d_gene: .
CDR3aa: CASSLEGPAKVEQYF
CDR3nt: TGTGCCAGCAGCTTGGAGGGCCCGGCTAAGGTCGAGCAGTACTTC

j_gene: TRBJ2-3
abundance: few
v_gene: TRBV7-3
d_gene: TRBD1
CDR3aa: CASSSSGGEDTQYF
CDR3nt: TGTGCCAGCAGCTCCTCAGGGGGAGAAGATACGCAGTATTTT

j_gene: TRBJ2-6
abundance: .
v_gene: TRBV7-9
d_gene: .
CDR3aa: CASSPGGAGANVLTF
CDR3nt: TGTGCCAGCAGCCCAGGGGGGGCCGGGGCCAACGTCCTGACTTTC

j_gene: TRBJ2-6
abundance: .
v_gene: TRBV2
d_gene: .
CDR3aa: CASTDRGAVYVLTF
CDR3nt: TGTGCCAGCACCGACCGCGGGGCCGTTTACGTCCTGACTTTC

j_gene: TRBJ2-1
abundance: few
v_gene: TRBV6-5
d_gene: .
CDR3aa: CASSSRGSGAANEQFF
CDR3nt: TGTGCCAGCAGTTCCCGGGGGTCGGGGGCCGCCAATGAGCAGTTCTTC

j_gene: TRBJ2-1
abundance: .
v_gene: TRBV7-6
d_gene: TRBD2
CDR3aa: CASSPPASGYEQFF
CDR3nt: TGTGCCAGCAGCCCCCCTGCTAGCGGGTATGAGCAGTTCTTC

j_gene: TRBJ1-5
abundance: .
v_gene: TRBV6-5
d_gene: .
CDR3aa: CASSYSLISGNQPQHF
CDR3nt: TGTGCCAGCAGTTACTCGTTAATTTCGGGCAATCAGCCCCAGCATTTT

j_gene: TRBJ1-1
abundance: few
v_gene: TRBV6-6
d_gene: TRBD1
CDR3aa: CASSSVDRGGTEAFF
CDR3nt: TGTGCCAGCAGTTCCGTCGACAGGGGAGGCACTGAAGCTTTCTTT

j_gene: TRBJ2-3
abundance: .
v_gene: TRBV6-1
d_gene: TRBD1
CDR3aa: CASSSGTGHTDTQYF
CDR3nt: TGTGCCAGCAGTTCCGGGACAGGGCACACAGATACGCAGTATTTT

j_gene: TRBJ1-5
abundance: few
v_gene: TRBV2
d_gene: .
CDR3aa: CASSAAEGQPQHF
CDR3nt: TGTGCCAGCAGTGCCGCGGAGGGTCAGCCCCAGCATTTT

j_gene: TRBJ1-1
abundance: once
v_gene: TRBV7-2
d_gene: TRBD1
CDR3aa: CASSLDRGHTEAFF
CDR3nt: TGTGCCAGCAGCTTAGACAGGGGGCACACTGAAGCTTTCTTT

j_gene: TRBJ1-3
abundance: .
v_gene: TRBV6-1
d_gene: .
CDR3aa: CASSLQGIGNTIYF
CDR3nt: TGTGCCAGCTCCCTACAGGGCATCGGAAACACCATATATTTT

j_gene: TRBJ2-2
abundance: .
v_gene: TRBV7-3
d_gene: .
CDR3aa: CASSGSSNTGELFF
CDR3nt: TGTGCCAGCAGCGGTAGCTCGAACACCGGGGAGCTGTTTTTT

j_gene: TRBJ2-4
abundance: .
v_gene: TRBV28
d_gene: .
CDR3aa: CASSHPSNIQYF
CDR3nt: TGTGCCAGCAGTCACCCATCCAACATTCAGTACTTC

j_gene: TRBJ1-1
abundance: .
v_gene: TRBV7-3
d_gene: .
CDR3aa: CASSLKGGGTEAFF
CDR3nt: TGTGCCAGCAGCTTAAAGGGAGGTGGGACTGAAGCTTTCTTT

j_gene: TRBJ2-7
abundance: .
v_gene: TRBV5-6
d_gene: .
CDR3aa: CASSPGLAGYEQYF
CDR3nt: TGTGCCAGCAGCCCCGGGTTGGCGGGCTACGAGCAGTACTTC

j_gene: TRBJ1-5
abundance: .
v_gene: TRBV19
d_gene: .
CDR3aa: CASSMDGDSNQPQHF
CDR3nt: TGTGCCAGTAGTATGGACGGTGATAGCAATCAGCCCCAGCATTTT

j_gene: TRBJ1-5
abundance: .
v_gene: TRBV10-3
d_gene: .
CDR3aa: CAIRGDWGEPQHF
CDR3nt: TGTGCCATCAGGGGGGATTGGGGGGAGCCCCAGCATTTT

j_gene: TRBJ2-2
abundance: .
v_gene: TRBV19
d_gene: .
CDR3aa: CASSPPGAANTGELFF
CDR3nt: TGTGCCAGTAGTCCCCCGGGAGCCGCAAACACCGGGGAGCTGTTTTTT

j_gene: TRBJ2-7
abundance: .
v_gene: TRBV28
d_gene: TRBD1
CDR3aa: CASQTPGTGGFYEQYF
CDR3nt: TGTGCCAGCCAAACGCCCGGGACAGGGGGCTTTTACGAGCAGTACTTC

j_gene: TRBJ2-1
abundance: .
v_gene: TRBV18
d_gene: .
CDR3aa: CASSPDLSSYNEQFF
CDR3nt: TGTGCCAGCTCCCCGGACTTGAGCTCCTACAATGAGCAGTTCTTC

j_gene: TRBJ1-2
abundance: .
v_gene: TRBV6-5
d_gene: .
CDR3aa: CASTRQAGVSGYTF
CDR3nt: TGTGCCAGCACGCGCCAGGCGGGGGTGAGTGGCTACACCTTC

j_gene: TRBJ1-2
abundance: .
v_gene: TRBV6-5
d_gene: .
CDR3aa: CASSYQGLGGYTF
CDR3nt: TGTGCCAGCAGTTACCAGGGGCTAGGTGGCTACACCTTC